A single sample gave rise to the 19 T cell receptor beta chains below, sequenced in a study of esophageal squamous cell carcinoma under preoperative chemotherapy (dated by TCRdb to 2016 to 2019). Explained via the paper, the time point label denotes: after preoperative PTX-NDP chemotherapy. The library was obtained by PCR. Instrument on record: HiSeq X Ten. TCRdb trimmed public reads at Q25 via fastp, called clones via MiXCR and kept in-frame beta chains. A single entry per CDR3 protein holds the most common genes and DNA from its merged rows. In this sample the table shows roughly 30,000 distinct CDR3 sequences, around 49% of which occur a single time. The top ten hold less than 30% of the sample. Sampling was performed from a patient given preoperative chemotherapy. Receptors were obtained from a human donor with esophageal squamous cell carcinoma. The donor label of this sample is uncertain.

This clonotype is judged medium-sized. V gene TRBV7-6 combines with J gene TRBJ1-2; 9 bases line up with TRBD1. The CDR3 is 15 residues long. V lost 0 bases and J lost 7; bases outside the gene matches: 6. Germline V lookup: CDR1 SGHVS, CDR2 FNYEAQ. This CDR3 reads CASSLATGGVSGYTF. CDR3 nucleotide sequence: TGTGCCAGCAGCTTAGCTACAGGGGGCGTCAGTGGCTACACCTTC.

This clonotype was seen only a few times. For the CDR3, the DNA is TGTGCCAGCCTCCCAGCGGGCAGGGTTGGCCTGAACACTGAAGCTTTCTTT. It is translated as CASLPAGRVGLNTEAFF. The chain employs TRBV7-2 and TRBJ1-1; tentatively, D is TRBD1 (5 bases). This CDR3 is 17 amino acids long. V gave up 8 bases and J gave up 0 bases, with 22 bases separating them. Looked up from germline, CDR1 is SGHTA and CDR2 is FQGNSA.

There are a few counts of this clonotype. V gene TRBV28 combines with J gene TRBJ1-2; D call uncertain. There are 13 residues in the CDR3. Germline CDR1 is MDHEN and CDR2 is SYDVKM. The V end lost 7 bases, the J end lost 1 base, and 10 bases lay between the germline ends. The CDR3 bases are TGTGCCAGCACCGAGGACCTTAACTATGGCTACACCTTC. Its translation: CASTEDLNYGYTF.

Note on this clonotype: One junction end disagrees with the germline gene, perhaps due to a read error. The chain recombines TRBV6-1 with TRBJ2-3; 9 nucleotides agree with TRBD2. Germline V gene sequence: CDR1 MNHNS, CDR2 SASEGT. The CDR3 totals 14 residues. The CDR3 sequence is CASRGGLADNTQYF. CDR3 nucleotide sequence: TGTGCCAGCAGGGGGGGACTAGCCGACAATACGCAGTATTTC.

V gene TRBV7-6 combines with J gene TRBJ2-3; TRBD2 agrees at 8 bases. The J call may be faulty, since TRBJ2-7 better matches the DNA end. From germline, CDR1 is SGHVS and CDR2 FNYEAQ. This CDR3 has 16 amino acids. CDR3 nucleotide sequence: TGTGCCAGCAGCGTTTCGGGGGGGGGAGTCAAAAATATGCAGTACTTC. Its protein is CASSVSGGGVKNMQYF.

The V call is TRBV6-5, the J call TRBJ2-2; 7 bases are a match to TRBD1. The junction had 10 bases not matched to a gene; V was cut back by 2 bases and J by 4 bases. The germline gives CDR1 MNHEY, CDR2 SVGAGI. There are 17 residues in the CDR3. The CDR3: CASSYPLKGASTGELFF. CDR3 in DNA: TGTGCCAGCAGTTACCCCCTGAAGGGGGCGAGCACCGGGGAGCTGTTTTTT.

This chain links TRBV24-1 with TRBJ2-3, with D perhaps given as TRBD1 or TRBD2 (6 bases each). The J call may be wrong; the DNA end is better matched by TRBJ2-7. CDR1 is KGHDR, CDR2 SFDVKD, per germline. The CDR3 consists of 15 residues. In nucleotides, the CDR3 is TGTGCCACGGGGGATGGGGGGCCAGGCCCAGATACGCAGTACTTC. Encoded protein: CATGDGGPGPDTQYF.

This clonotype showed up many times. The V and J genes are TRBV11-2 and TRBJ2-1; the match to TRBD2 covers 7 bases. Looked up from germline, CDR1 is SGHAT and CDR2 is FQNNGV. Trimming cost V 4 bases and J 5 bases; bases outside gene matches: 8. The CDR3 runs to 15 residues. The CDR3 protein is CASSSVTGGNNEQFF. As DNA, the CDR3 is TGTGCCAGCAGCTCCGTGACGGGGGGTAACAATGAGCAGTTCTTC.

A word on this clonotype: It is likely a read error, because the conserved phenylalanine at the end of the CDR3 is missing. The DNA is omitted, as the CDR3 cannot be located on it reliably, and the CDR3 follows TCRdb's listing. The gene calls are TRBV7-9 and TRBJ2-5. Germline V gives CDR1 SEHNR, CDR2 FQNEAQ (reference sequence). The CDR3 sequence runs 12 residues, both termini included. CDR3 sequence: CASSQEGETRFS.

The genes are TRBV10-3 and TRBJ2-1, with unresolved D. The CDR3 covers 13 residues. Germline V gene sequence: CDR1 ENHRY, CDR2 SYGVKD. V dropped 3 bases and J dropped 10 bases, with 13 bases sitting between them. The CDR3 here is CAISDTVSHEQFF. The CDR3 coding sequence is TGTGCCATCAGTGACACAGTTTCCCACGAGCAGTTCTTC.

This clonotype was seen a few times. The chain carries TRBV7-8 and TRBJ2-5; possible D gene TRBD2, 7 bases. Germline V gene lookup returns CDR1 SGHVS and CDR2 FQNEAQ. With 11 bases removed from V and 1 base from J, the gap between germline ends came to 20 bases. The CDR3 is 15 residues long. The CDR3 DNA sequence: TGTGCCGGGGGCTTAGGGGGGGGGGGCCAAGAGACCCAGTACTTC. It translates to CAGGLGGGGQETQYF.

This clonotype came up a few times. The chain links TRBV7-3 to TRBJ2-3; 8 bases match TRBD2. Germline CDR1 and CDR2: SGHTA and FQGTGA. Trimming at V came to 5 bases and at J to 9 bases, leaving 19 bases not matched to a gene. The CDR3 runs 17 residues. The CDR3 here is CASSLGLGRGDGETQYF. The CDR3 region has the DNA TGTGCCAGCAGCCTCGGGCTGGGGCGGGGGGATGGAGAGACGCAGTATTTT. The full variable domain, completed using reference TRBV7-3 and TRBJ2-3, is GAGVSQTPSNKVTEKGKYVELRCDPISGHTALYWYRQSLGQGPEFLIYFQGTGAADDSGLPNDRFFAVRPEGSVSTLKIQRTERGDSAVYLCASSLGLGRGDGETQYFGPGTRLTVL.

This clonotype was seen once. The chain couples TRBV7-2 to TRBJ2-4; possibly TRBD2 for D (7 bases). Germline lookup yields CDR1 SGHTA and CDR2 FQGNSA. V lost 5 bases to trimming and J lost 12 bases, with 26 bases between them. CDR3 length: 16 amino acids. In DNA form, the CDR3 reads TGTGCCAGCAGCGGAGGGGGGGGTCGAGCCCAAAAGACTCAGTACTTC. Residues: CASSGGGGRAQKTQYF.

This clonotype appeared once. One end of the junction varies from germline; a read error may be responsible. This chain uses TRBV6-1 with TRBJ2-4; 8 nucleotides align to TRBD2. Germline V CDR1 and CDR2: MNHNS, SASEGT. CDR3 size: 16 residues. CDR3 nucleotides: TGTCCCAGCCGCGACCCGGGGGGGTGCGCCAAAAACACTCAGTACTTC. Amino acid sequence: CPSRDPGGCAKNTQYF.

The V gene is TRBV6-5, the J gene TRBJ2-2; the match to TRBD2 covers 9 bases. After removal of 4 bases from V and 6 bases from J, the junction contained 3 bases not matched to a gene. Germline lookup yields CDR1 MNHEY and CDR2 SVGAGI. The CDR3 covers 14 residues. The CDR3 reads CASSSSGESGELFF. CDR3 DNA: TGTGCCAGCAGTTCTAGCGGGGAATCCGGGGAGCTGTTTTTT.

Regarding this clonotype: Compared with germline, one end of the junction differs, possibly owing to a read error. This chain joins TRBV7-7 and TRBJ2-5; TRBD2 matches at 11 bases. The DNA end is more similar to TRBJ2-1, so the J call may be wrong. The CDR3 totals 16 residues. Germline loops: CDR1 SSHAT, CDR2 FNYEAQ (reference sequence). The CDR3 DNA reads TGTGCTAGCAGCTCGCTAGCGGGGGGCGGGGAAGAGTCCCAGTTCTTC. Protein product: CASSSLAGGGEESQFF.

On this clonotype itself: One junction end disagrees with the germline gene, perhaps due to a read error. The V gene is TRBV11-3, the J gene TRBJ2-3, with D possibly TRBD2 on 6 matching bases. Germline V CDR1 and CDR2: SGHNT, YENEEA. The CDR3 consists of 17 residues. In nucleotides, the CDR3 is TGTGCCAGCAGCCGCGACGCGGGGCCGTGGAACATAGATACGCAGTATTTC. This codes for CASSRDAGPWNIDTQYF.

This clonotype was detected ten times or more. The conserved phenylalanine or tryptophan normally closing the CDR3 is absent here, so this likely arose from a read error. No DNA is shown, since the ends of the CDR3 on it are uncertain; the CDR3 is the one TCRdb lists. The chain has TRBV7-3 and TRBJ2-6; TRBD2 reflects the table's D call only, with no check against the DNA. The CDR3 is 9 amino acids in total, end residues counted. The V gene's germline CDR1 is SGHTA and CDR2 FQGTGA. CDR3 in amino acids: CASSPGTSG.

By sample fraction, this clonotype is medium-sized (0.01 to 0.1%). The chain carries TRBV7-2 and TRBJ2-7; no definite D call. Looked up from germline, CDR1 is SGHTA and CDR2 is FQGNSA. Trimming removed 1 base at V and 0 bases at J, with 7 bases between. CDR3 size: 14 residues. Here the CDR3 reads CASSLGGTSYEQYF. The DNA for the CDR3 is TGTGCCAGCAGCTTAGGGGGTACCTCCTACGAGCAGTACTTC.